The sequence of this T cell receptor beta chain was determined in a study of T cells in localized non-small cell lung cancer. Study-wide findings and caveats: Adjacent lung held a median approximately 50 of the top 100 tumor clones. In the blood, greater T cell density corresponded to longer overall survival. Clonality peaked in uninvolved adjacent lung rather than tumor. Only one tumor region went through sequencing, so heterogeneity may still be there.

The data were produced by immunoSEQ multiplex PCR, yet TCRdb's version contains in-frame clones alone and is incomplete. The sample has 2,000 to 3,000 clones, 24% seen once. Germline CDR1 is MDHEN and CDR2 is SYDVKM. CDR3 length: 14 residues. V lost 8 bases and J 5 bases, leaving 18 bases between the germline ends. In this sample, this clone turned up a few times. Its antigen remains unknown. The chain combines TRBV28 with TRBJ1-1; the D gene is possibly TRBD1 (5 bases). The TCR sequence derives from a woman aged 35 to 70 with stage II squamous cell lung carcinoma. This specimen was lung tumor tissue, taken before any cancer treatment. This CDR3 is CASPPRGTITEAFF. CDR3 sequence (DNA): TGTGCCAGCCCCCCACGGGGGACGATTACTGAAGCTTTCTTT.